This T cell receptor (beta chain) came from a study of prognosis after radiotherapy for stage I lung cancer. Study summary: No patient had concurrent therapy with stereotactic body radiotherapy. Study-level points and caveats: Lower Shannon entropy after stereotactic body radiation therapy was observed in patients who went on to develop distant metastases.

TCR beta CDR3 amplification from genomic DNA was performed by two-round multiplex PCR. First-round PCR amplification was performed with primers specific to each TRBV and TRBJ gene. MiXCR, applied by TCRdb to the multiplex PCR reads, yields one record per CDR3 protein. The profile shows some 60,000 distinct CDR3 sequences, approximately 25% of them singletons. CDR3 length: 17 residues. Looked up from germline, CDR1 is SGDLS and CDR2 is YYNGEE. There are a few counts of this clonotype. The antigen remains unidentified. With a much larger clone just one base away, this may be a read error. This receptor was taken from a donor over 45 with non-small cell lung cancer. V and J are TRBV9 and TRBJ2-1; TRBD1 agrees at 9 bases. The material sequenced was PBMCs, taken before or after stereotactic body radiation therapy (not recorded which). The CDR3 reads CASSGTTGTGYYDEQFF. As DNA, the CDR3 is TGTGCCAGCAGCGGGACCACAGGGACAGGGTACTACGATGAGCAGTTCTTC.